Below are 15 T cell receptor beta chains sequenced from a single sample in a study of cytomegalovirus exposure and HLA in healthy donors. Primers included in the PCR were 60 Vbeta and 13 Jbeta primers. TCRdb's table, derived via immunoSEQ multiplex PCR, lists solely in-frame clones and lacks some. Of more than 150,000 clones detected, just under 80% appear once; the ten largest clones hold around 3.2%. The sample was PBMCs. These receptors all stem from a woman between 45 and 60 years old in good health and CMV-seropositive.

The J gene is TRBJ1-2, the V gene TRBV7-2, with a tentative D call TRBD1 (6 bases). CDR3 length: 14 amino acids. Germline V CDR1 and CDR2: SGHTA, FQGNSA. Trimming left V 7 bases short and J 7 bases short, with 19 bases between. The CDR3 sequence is CASTLRRGAGGYTF. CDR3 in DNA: TGTGCCAGCACCCTGCGCCGGGGGGCGGGTGGCTACACCTTC.

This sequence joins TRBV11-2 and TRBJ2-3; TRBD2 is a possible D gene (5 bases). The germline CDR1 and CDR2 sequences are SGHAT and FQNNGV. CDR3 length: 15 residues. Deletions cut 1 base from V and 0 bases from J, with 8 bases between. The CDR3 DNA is TGTGCCAGCAGCTTAGCTCCGGGGAGCACAGATACGCAGTATTTT. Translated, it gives CASSLAPGSTDTQYF.

DNA of the CDR3: TGTGCCAGCAGCTTGCGGACTAGCCTTTACAATGAGCAGTTCTTC. Translating it yields CASSLRTSLYNEQFF. The rearrangement links TRBV5-4 to TRBJ2-1; 8 nucleotides match TRBD2. Germline V CDR1 and CDR2: SGHNT, YYREEE (reference sequence). This CDR3 contains 15 residues. V was pared by 1 base and J by 4 bases, with 4 bases of the junction left unmatched. The variable domain in full, completed from reference TRBV5-4 and TRBJ2-1, reads ETGVTQSPTHLIKTRGQQVTLRCSSQSGHNTVSWYQQALGQGPQFIFQYYREEENGRGNFPPRFSGLQFPNYSSELNVNALELDDSALYLCASSLRTSLYNEQFFGPGTRLTVL.

The CDR3 spells CAGSTGMSGNTIYF. The CDR3 DNA reads as TGTGCCGGCTCGACGGGTATGTCTGGAAACACCATATATTTT. The chain joins TRBV30 to TRBJ1-3; D gene unclear. V was cut by 8 bases and J by 1 base, with 15 bases left in between. CDR3 length: 14 residues. Germline assignment: CDR1 GTSNPN and CDR2 SVGIG (reference sequence).

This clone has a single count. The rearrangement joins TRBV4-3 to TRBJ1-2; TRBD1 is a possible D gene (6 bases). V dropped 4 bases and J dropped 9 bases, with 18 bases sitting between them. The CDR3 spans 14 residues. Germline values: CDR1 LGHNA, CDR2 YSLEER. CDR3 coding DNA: TGCGCCAGCAGCCCGACAGGACGCCGTTATCGCTACACCTTC. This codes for CASSPTGRRYRYTF.

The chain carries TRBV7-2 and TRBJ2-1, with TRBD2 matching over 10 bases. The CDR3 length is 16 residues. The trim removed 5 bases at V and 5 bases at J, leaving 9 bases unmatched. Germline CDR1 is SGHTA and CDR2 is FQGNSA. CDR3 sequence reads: CASSSQSGRVDNEQFF. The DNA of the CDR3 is TGTGCCAGCAGCAGTCAAAGCGGGAGGGTGGACAATGAGCAGTTCTTC.

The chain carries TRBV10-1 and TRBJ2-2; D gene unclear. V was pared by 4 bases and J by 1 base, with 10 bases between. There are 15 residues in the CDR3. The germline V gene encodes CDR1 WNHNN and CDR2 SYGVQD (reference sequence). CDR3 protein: CASSVTSGNTGELFF. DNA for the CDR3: TGCGCCAGCAGTGTGACCTCAGGGAACACCGGGGAGCTGTTTTTT.

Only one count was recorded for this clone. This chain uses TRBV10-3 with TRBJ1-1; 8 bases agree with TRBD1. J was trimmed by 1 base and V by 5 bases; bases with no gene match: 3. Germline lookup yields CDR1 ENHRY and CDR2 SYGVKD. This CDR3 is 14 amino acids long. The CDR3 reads CAISPGTGNTEAFF. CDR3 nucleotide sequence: TGTGCCATCAGTCCTGGGACAGGGAACACTGAAGCTTTCTTT.

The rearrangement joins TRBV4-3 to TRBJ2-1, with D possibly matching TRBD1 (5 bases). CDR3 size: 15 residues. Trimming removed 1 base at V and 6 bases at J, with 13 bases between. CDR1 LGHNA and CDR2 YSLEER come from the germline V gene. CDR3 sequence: CASSQVPGRVNEQFF. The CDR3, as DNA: TGCGCCAGCAGCCAAGTCCCCGGCAGGGTCAATGAGCAGTTCTTC.

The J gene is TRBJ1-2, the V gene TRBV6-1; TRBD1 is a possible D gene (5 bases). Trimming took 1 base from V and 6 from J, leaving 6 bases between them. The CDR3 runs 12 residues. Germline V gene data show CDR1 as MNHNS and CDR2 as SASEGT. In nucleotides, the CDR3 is TGTGCCAGCAGTGAAGTAGGGGATGGCTACACCTTC. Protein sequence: CASSEVGDGYTF.

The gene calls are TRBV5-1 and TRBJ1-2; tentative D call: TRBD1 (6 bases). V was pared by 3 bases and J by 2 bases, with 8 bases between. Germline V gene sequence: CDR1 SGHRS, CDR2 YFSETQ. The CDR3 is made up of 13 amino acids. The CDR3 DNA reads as TGCGCCAGCAGCTACGACAGGAACTATGGCTACACCTTC. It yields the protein CASSYDRNYGYTF.

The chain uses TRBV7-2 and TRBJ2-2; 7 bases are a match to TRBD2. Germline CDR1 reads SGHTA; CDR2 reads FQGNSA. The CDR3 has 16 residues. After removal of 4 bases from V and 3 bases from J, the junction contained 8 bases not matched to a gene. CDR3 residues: CASSSGRGGDTGELFF. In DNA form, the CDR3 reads TGTGCCAGCAGCTCGGGGCGTGGGGGGGACACCGGGGAGCTGTTTTTT.

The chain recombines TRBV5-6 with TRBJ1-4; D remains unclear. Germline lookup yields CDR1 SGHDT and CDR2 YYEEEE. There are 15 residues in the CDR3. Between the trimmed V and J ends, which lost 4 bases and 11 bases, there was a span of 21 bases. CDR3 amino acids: CASSVGRPELGKLFF. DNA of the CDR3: TGTGCCAGCAGCGTCGGGAGACCGGAGTTGGGGAAACTGTTTTTT.

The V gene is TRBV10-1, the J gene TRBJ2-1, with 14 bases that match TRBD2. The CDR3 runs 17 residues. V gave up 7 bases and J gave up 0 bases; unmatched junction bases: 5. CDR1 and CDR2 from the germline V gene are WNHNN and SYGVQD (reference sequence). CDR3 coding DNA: TGCGCCAGCATCGGGACTAGCGGGAGTGGCTCCTACAATGAGCAGTTCTTC. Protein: CASIGTSGSGSYNEQFF.

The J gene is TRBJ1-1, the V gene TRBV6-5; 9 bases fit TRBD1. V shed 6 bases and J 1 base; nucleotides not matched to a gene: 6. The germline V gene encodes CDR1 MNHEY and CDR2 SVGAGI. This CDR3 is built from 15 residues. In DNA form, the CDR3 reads TGTGCCAGCAGGGGTGACAGGGGGGCGAACACTGAAGCTTTCTTT. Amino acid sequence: CASRGDRGANTEAFF.